Below, 17 T cell receptor beta chains from the same sample are listed, as sequenced in a study of monozygotic twins with inflammatory bowel disease. TCRdb derives one entry per CDR3 protein from the 5' RACE reads, leaving out DNA. The sample has over 350,000 distinct CDR3 sequences, and its top ten clones hold just over 2.5%. The sequenced sample was blood. The source is a human donor with ulcerative colitis or Crohn's disease, or a healthy co-twin of an affected twin (not recorded which).

The genes are TRBV19 and TRBJ1-1; as DNA is missing, the TRBD1 call by TCRdb cannot be tested. CDR3 length equals 12 residues. CDR1 is LNHDA, CDR2 SQIVND, per germline (reference sequence). The CDR3 here is CASSMQGSEAFF.

J is TRBJ1-1 and V is TRBV12-3 or TRBV12-4; TCRdb names TRBD1, which stays unverified in the absence of DNA. The CDR3 length is 14 residues. CDR3: CASTWGEGNTEAFF.

The V and J genes are TRBV10-3 and TRBJ2-3; TCRdb outputs TRBD2, but without DNA this stays unchecked. The CDR3 contains 14 residues. In germline, CDR1 is ENHRY, CDR2 SYGVKD. CDR3 loop: CAILAGGSTDTQYF.

This chain connects TRBV10-3 to TRBJ2-5; TCRdb reports TRBD1, a call that lacks DNA to check it against. The CDR3 contains 15 residues. Germline V gene sequence: CDR1 ENHRY, CDR2 SYGVKD. CDR3 residues: CAISESGTGGETQYF.

The chain links TRBV10-3 to TRBJ2-2; TCRdb gives TRBD1 as the D gene, but with no DNA this cannot be confirmed. The CDR3 spans 14 residues. The germline gives CDR1 ENHRY, CDR2 SYGVKD. The CDR3 is CAIYPGGSSGELFF.

This chain joins TRBV7-8 and TRBJ2-1; TCRdb outputs TRBD1, but without DNA this stays unchecked. This CDR3 region has 15 residues. Germline V lookup: CDR1 SGHVS, CDR2 FQNEAQ. CDR3 loop: CASSPSPNRDNEQFF.

V usage is TRBV18 and J usage is TRBJ2-1. Per the germline V gene, CDR1 is KGHSH and CDR2 is LQKENI. The CDR3 consists of 12 residues. CDR3: CASSPESEREFF.

The rearrangement uses TRBV7-2 and TRBJ2-3. The germline CDR1 and CDR2 sequences are SGHTA and FQGNSA. The CDR3 runs to 15 residues. The CDR3 sequence is CASTAVIWATDTQYF. Filled out from reference TRBV7-2 and TRBJ2-3, the complete variable domain reads GAGVSQSPSNKVTEKGKDVELRCDPISGHTALYWYRQSLGQGLEFLIYFQGNSAPDKSGLPSDRFSAERTGGSVSTLTIQRTQQEDSAVYLCASTAVIWATDTQYFGPGTRLTVL.

The chain uses TRBV5-4 and TRBJ1-2. Germline CDR1 reads SGHNT; CDR2 reads YYREEE (reference sequence). This CDR3 region has 16 residues. This CDR3 reads CASSLLGGLGTYGYTF.

The rearrangement joins TRBV20-1 to TRBJ2-7; TCRdb designates TRBD1, a call that cannot be tested without DNA. Germline CDR1 is DFQATT and CDR2 is SNEGSKA (reference sequence). This CDR3 spans 14 amino acids. The CDR3 protein is CSATQGGMGNEQYF.

This chain uses TRBV7-2 with TRBJ2-1; as DNA is missing, the TRBD1 call by TCRdb cannot be tested. This CDR3 has 15 amino acids. CDR1 is SGHTA, CDR2 FQGNSA, per germline. The CDR3 sequence: CASSPYTGADNEQFF.

This sequence joins TRBV7-9 and TRBJ1-1. The CDR3 length is 12 residues. The germline gives CDR1 SEHNR, CDR2 FQNEAQ (reference sequence). The chain's CDR3 is CASGVLVTEAFF.

This rearrangement joins TRBV18 to TRBJ2-5; TCRdb's D call of TRBD1 is untestable without DNA. Germline values: CDR1 KGHSH, CDR2 LQKENI. This CDR3 comprises 17 residues. CDR3 in amino acids: CASSPFPLRGQSGTQYF.

The chain is built from TRBV6-5 and TRBJ2-5; TCRdb's assignment of TRBD2 cannot be checked, as there is no DNA. Per the germline V gene, CDR1 is MNHEY and CDR2 is SVGAGI. CDR3 length: 17 residues. The chain's CDR3 is CASSYLASGGFLETQYF.

The rearrangement links TRBV29-1 to TRBJ1-2; TCRdb lists TRBD1, though no DNA is available to test this call. The germline gives CDR1 SQVTM, CDR2 ANQGSEA. CDR3 length equals 13 residues. The CDR3 loop is CSVIRDRIGGYTF.

The rearrangement joins TRBV4-1 to TRBJ1-2. The V gene's germline CDR1 is MGHRA and CDR2 YSYEKL. The CDR3 is 16 amino acids. The CDR3 here is CASSQDGRASNYGYTF.

The chain recombines TRBV12-3 or TRBV12-4 with TRBJ2-3; TCRdb reports TRBD2, a call that lacks DNA to check it against. The CDR3 extends over 12 amino acids. This chain's CDR3 is CASSDGEGVQYF.